The 15 T cell receptor beta chains below all came from one sample that was sequenced in a study of blood T cell repertoires in COVID-19. Clones were read by immunoSEQ multiplex PCR, and TCRdb kept only the in-frame ones, dropping some. The sample lists about 220,000 clones; roughly 84% were seen once. The sequencing input was peripheral blood. The receptor source for this set is a woman older than 75 with acute or convalescent COVID-19.

The J gene is TRBJ1-1, the V gene TRBV7-9; D ambiguous. V was clipped by 2 bases and J by 4 bases, with 8 bases between them. Germline assignment: CDR1 SEHNR and CDR2 FQNEAQ (reference sequence). The CDR3 spans 13 residues. The CDR3: CASSLHGSTEAFF. CDR3 DNA sequence: TGTGCCAGCAGCTTACACGGGAGCACTGAAGCTTTCTTT.

This chain connects TRBV7-6 to TRBJ2-2, with D possibly matching TRBD1 (6 bases). CDR1 and CDR2 from the germline V gene are SGHVS and FNYEAQ. V was pared by 5 bases and J by 13 bases, with 11 bases between. This CDR3 region has 11 residues. CDR3 region: CASSPVQGLFF. DNA of the CDR3: TGTGCCAGCAGCCCAGTACAGGGGCTGTTTTTT.

This clone was picked up one time. V is TRBV27 and J is TRBJ1-2, with no clear D. The V gene lost 6 bases and the J gene lost 4 bases, with 18 bases spanning the gap. This CDR3 has 15 amino acids. Germline CDR1 is MNHEY and CDR2 is SMNVEV (reference sequence). The CDR3 sequence: CASSSTALLGYGYTF. Written as DNA, the CDR3 is TGTGCCAGCAGCTCCACAGCCCTCCTTGGCTATGGCTACACCTTC.

CDR3 loop: CSASTGSNTEAFF. For the CDR3, the DNA is TGCAGCGCCTCGACAGGATCGAACACTGAAGCTTTCTTT. The genes are TRBV29-1 and TRBJ1-1, with D perhaps matching TRBD1 (6 bases). This CDR3 has 13 residues. Trimming pared 7 bases from V and 1 base from J, leaving 13 bases between. The germline CDR1 and CDR2 sequences are SQVTM and ANQGSEA.

CDR3 protein: CASSPFSQATNTGELFF. In DNA form, the CDR3 reads TGTGCCAGCTCACCCTTCTCACAGGCAACGAACACCGGGGAGCTGTTTTTT. The gene calls are TRBV18 and TRBJ2-2; TRBD1 might be the D (5 bases). Trimming cost V 3 bases and J 0 bases, with 14 bases left between them. CDR1 is KGHSH and CDR2 is LQKENI in the germline V gene. The CDR3 extends over 17 amino acids.

This clone was observed a single time. The chain couples TRBV7-3 to TRBJ1-1; weak D call: TRBD1 (6 bases). Trimming stripped 5 bases from V and 5 bases from J, with 12 bases between. The CDR3 has 13 amino acids. Germline V gene lookup returns CDR1 SGHTA and CDR2 FQGTGA. The CDR3: CASSPHRDTEAFF. The DNA for the CDR3 is TGTGCCAGCAGCCCCCACAGGGATACTGAAGCTTTCTTT.

The chain recombines TRBV18 with TRBJ1-6, with TRBD1 matching 8 bases. The CDR3 is 15 amino acids. The junction had 2 bases not matched to a gene; V was cut back by 2 bases and J by 5 bases. Germline CDR1 and CDR2: KGHSH and LQKENI. Written as DNA, the CDR3 is TGTGCCAGCTCACCAGGACAGGGTGATAATTCACCCCTCCACTTT. This encodes CASSPGQGDNSPLHF. The variable domain in full, completed from reference TRBV18 and TRBJ1-6, reads NAGVMQNPRHLVRRRGQEARLRCSPMKGHSHVYWYRQLPEEGLKFMVYLQKENIIDESGMPKERFSAEFPKEGPSILRIQQVVRGDSAAYFCASSPGQGDNSPLHFGNGTRLTVT.

This clone has a single count. The chain has TRBV29-1 and TRBJ1-1; 7 positions agree with TRBD1. The junction had 3 bases not matched to a gene; V was cut back by 7 bases and J by 1 base. This CDR3 comprises 12 residues. CDR1 is SQVTM, CDR2 ANQGSEA, per germline. The chain's CDR3 is CSGGQENTEAFF. In DNA, the CDR3 is TGCAGCGGAGGACAGGAGAACACTGAAGCTTTCTTT.

The chain employs TRBV25-1 and TRBJ2-7, with a weak D call TRBD1 (6 bases). Germline CDR1 and CDR2: MGHDK and SYGVNS. The V gene lost 3 bases and the J gene lost 5 bases, with 11 bases spanning the gap. This CDR3 has 13 amino acids. In nucleotides, the CDR3 is TGTGCCAGCAGTGATTCAGGGGTCCACGAGCAGTACTTC. Encoded protein: CASSDSGVHEQYF.

This chain joins TRBV29-1 and TRBJ2-5, with 8 bases fitting TRBD2. V gave up 6 bases and J gave up 4 bases; unmatched junction bases: 10. The CDR3 has 14 residues. Germline V gene sequence: CDR1 SQVTM, CDR2 ANQGSEA. CDR3 residues: CSVAELSGGETQYF. CDR3 sequence (DNA): TGCAGCGTCGCTGAGCTGAGCGGGGGAGAGACCCAGTACTTC.

The chain employs TRBV19 and TRBJ1-5, with D perhaps TRBD1 (6 bases). V was cut by 7 bases and J by 6 bases, with 19 bases left in between. Germline-derived CDR1 and CDR2 are LNHDA and SQIVND (reference sequence). The CDR3 totals 15 residues. CDR3 amino acids: CASMPADQGSQPQHF. As DNA, the CDR3 is TGTGCCAGTATGCCGGCGGATCAGGGGAGTCAGCCCCAGCATTTT. The variable domain in full, with the rest retrieved from reference TRBV19 and TRBJ1-5, is DGGITQSPKYLFRKEGQNVTLSCEQNLNHDAMYWYRQDPGQGLRLIYYSQIVNDFQKGDIAEGYSVSREKKESFPLTVTSAQKNPTAFYLCASMPADQGSQPQHFGDGTRLSIL.

The chain couples TRBV7-2 to TRBJ2-1, with D tentatively TRBD1 (5 bases). The CDR3 totals 14 residues. Per germline, CDR1 SGHTA and CDR2 FQGNSA. V was shortened by 5 bases and J by 4 bases, with 12 bases between the two germline ends. This CDR3 reads CASSQDTAYNEQFF. The CDR3, as DNA: TGTGCCAGCAGCCAGGACACTGCTTACAATGAGCAGTTCTTC.

Here the CDR3 reads CASSPSQLNTEAFF. In nucleotides, the CDR3 is TGTGCCAGCTCACCGAGCCAATTGAACACTGAAGCTTTCTTT. This chain joins TRBV18 and TRBJ1-1; D unclear. V was cut by 3 bases and J by 0 bases, with 8 bases left in between. From germline, CDR1 is KGHSH and CDR2 LQKENI. This CDR3 spans 14 amino acids.

This clone was found a few times. DNA of the CDR3: TGTGCCAGCAGTTTAGGGAGACCCAATCAGCCCCAGCATTTT. Its protein product is CASSLGRPNQPQHF. The chain joins TRBV27 to TRBJ1-5; D is ambiguous. The CDR3 totals 14 residues. Germline V gene lookup returns CDR1 MNHEY and CDR2 SMNVEV (reference sequence). Trimming pared 2 bases from V and 3 bases from J, leaving 8 bases between.

The rearrangement joins TRBV7-2 to TRBJ2-1; possible D gene TRBD2, 5 bases. Germline V gene sequence: CDR1 SGHTA, CDR2 FQGNSA. The CDR3 spans 14 residues. Trimming took 3 bases from V and 10 from J, leaving 16 bases between them. DNA of the CDR3: TGTGCCAGCAGCTTTGCTGGGAGTAGTCGCGAGCAGTTCTTC. Protein product: CASSFAGSSREQFF.